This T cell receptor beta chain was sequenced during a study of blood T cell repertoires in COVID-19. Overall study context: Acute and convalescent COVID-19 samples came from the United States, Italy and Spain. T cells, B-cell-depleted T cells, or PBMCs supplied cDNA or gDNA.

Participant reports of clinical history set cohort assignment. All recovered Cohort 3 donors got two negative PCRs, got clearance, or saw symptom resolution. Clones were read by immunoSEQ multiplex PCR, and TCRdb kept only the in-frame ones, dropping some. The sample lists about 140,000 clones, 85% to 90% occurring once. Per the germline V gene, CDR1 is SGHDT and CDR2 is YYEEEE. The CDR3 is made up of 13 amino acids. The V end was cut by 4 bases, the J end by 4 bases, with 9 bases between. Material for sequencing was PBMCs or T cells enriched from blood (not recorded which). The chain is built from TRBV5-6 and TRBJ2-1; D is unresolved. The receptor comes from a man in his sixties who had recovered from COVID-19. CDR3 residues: CASSRDFYNEQFF. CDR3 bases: TGTGCCAGCAGCCGTGACTTTTACAATGAGCAGTTCTTC.